These 32 T cell receptor beta chains were all obtained from the same sample, sequenced in a study of cytomegalovirus exposure and HLA in healthy donors. PCR was performed using 60 Vbeta and 13 Jbeta primers. Only in-frame clones appear in the TCRdb table, and some are missing; sequencing was by immunoSEQ multiplex PCR. The table has about 140,000 clones, just over 65% seen once. What was sequenced was PBMCs. All receptors derive from a woman aged 55-75 years in good health and CMV-seronegative.

The chain is built from TRBV5-1 and TRBJ1-1, with 7 bases matching TRBD1. V trimming: 0 bases; J trimming: 1 base; junction bases outside the gene matches: 0. The CDR3 covers 14 residues. CDR1 is SGHRS, CDR2 YFSETQ, per germline. CDR3 DNA: TGCGCCAGCAGCTTGGACAGGGGGAACACTGAAGCTTTCTTT. It specifies CASSLDRGNTEAFF. The full variable domain, completed using reference TRBV5-1 and TRBJ1-1, is KAGVTQTPRYLIKTRGQQVTLSCSPISGHRSVSWYQQTPGQGLQFLFEYFSETQRNKGNFPGRFSGRQFSNSRSEMNVSTLELGDSALYLCASSLDRGNTEAFFGQGTRLTVV.

This clone was seen once. This chain uses TRBV6-5 with TRBJ1-2; a possible D gene is TRBD1 (5 bases). The CDR3 contains 12 residues. Trimming stripped 5 bases from V and 5 bases from J, with 9 bases between. Germline CDR1 reads MNHEY; CDR2 reads SVGAGI. DNA of the CDR3: TGTGCCAGCAGTCCCAGGGATTATGGCTACACCTTC. Its translation is CASSPRDYGYTF.

This chain uses TRBV7-9 with TRBJ2-5, with TRBD1 identical over 7 bases. V was clipped by 2 bases and J by 1 base; unmatched bases: 4. Germline CDR1 and CDR2: SEHNR and FQNEAQ (reference sequence). This CDR3 has 15 residues. CDR3 loop: CASSLLRGTQETQYF. The CDR3 DNA is TGTGCCAGCAGCTTACTCAGGGGGACCCAAGAGACCCAGTACTTC.

In regard to this clone: At one end, the junction sequence differs from germline, possibly due to a read error. The chain combines TRBV7-2 with TRBJ2-5, with TRBD2 matching 7 bases. Germline-derived CDR1 and CDR2 are SGHTA and FQGNSA. There are 13 residues in the CDR3. CDR3 amino acids: CASSLVGREIQYF. For the CDR3, the DNA is TGTGCCAGCAGCTTAGTGGGGCGGGAGATCCAGTACTTC.

The V and J genes are TRBV5-4 and TRBJ2-1; 15 bases are shared with TRBD2. The CDR3 is 17 amino acids. Germline trimming cut 4 bases from V and 8 bases from J; bases unmatched to any gene: 10. Per germline, CDR1 SGHNT and CDR2 YYREEE (reference sequence). The CDR3 nucleotides are TGTGCCAGCAGCCTGGGACTAGCGGGAGGCCTACTTTATGAGCAGTTCTTC. Encoded protein: CASSLGLAGGLLYEQFF. The full variable domain, rest sourced from reference TRBV5-4 and TRBJ2-1, is ETGVTQSPTHLIKTRGQQVTLRCSSQSGHNTVSWYQQALGQGPQFIFQYYREEENGRGNFPPRFSGLQFPNYSSELNVNALELDDSALYLCASSLGLAGGLLYEQFFGPGTRLTVL.

This clone came up a few times. V is TRBV11-2 and J is TRBJ2-1, with unresolved D. V lost 4 bases, J lost 9 bases, and 7 bases lay in between. This CDR3 comprises 11 residues. CDR1 is SGHAT and CDR2 is FQNNGV in the germline V gene. In DNA, the CDR3 is TGTGCCAGCAGCTCCCAGATTGAGCAGTTCTTC. Amino acids: CASSSQIEQFF. The variable domain in full, completed from reference TRBV11-2 and TRBJ2-1, reads EAGVAQSPRYKIIEKRQSVAFWCNPISGHATLYWYQQILGQGPKLLIQFQNNGVVDDSQLPKDRFSAERLKGVDSTLKIQPAKLEDSAVYLCASSSQIEQFFGPGTRLTVL.

The rearrangement joins TRBV14 to TRBJ2-7; weak D call: TRBD1 (5 bases). Germline CDR1 reads SGHDN; CDR2 reads FVKESK. The CDR3 sequence is 14 residues long. Trimming left V 2 bases short and J 0 bases short, with 8 bases between. The CDR3 nucleotides read TGTGCCAGCAGCCAACACAGGAGCTCCTACGAGCAGTACTTC. It codes for CASSQHRSSYEQYF. Drawing the rest from reference TRBV14 and TRBJ2-7, the complete variable domain is EAGVTQFPSHSVIEKGQTVTLRCDPISGHDNLYWYRRVMGKEIKFLLHFVKESKQDESGMPNNRFLAERTGGTYSTLKVQPAELEDSGVYFCASSQHRSSYEQYFGPGTRLTVT.

CDR3 bases: TGTGCCGCACAGGGACCCCGCTCTGGGGCCAACGTCCTGACTTTC. The encoded protein is CAAQGPRSGANVLTF. The chain has TRBV6-5 and TRBJ2-6; a possible D gene is TRBD1 (6 bases). Deletions cut 11 bases from V and 0 bases from J, with 14 bases between. The V gene's germline CDR1 is MNHEY and CDR2 SVGAGI. The CDR3 spans 15 residues.

This clone was detected a few times. An end of the junction differs from the germline gene, which may be a read error. The rearrangement uses TRBV7-9 and TRBJ2-7; the match to TRBD2 covers 7 bases. CDR1 is SEHNR and CDR2 is FQNEAQ in the germline V gene (reference sequence). The CDR3 contains 12 residues. As DNA, the CDR3 is TGTGCCAGCAGCTTAGCGCGAGGGACTACCTCGTTC. Protein product: CASSLARGTTSF. Looking up the rest from reference TRBV7-9 and TRBJ2-7 gives the full variable domain: DTGVSQNPRHKITKRGQNVTFRCDPISEHNRLYWYRQTLGQGPEFLTYFQNEAQLEKSRLLSDRFSAERPKGSFSTLEIQRTEQGDSAMYLCASSLARGTTSFGPGTRLTVT.

The rearrangement joins TRBV9 to TRBJ2-7; 7 bases fit TRBD2. CDR1 and CDR2 from the germline V gene are SGDLS and YYNGEE. The CDR3 loop spans 15 amino acids. J gave up 1 base and V 0 bases, and 4 bases lay outside the gene matches. The CDR3 region has the DNA TGTGCCAGCAGCGTAGGGAGCGGGGCTTCCTACGAGCAGTACTTC. Protein: CASSVGSGASYEQYF.

The V gene is TRBV7-9, the J gene TRBJ2-1, with a tentative D call TRBD1 (6 bases). CDR1 is SEHNR and CDR2 is FQNEAQ in the germline V gene (reference sequence). This CDR3 is 14 amino acids long. The ends were cut back, 3 bases at V and 5 bases at J, with 11 bases in the middle. CDR3 sequence (DNA): TGTGCCAGCAGCTTCCGGGACATTAACAATGAGCAGTTCTTC. Translating it yields CASSFRDINNEQFF. Full variable domain (remainder filled in from reference TRBV7-9 and TRBJ2-1): DTGVSQNPRHKITKRGQNVTFRCDPISEHNRLYWYRQTLGQGPEFLTYFQNEAQLEKSRLLSDRFSAERPKGSFSTLEIQRTEQGDSAMYLCASSFRDINNEQFFGPGTRLTVL.

The sample holds one count of this clone. The J gene is TRBJ2-7, the V gene TRBV19; 8 nucleotides align to TRBD1. The CDR3 contains 14 residues. The germline V gene encodes CDR1 LNHDA and CDR2 SQIVND (reference sequence). V lost 3 bases and J lost 0; bases outside the gene matches: 1. CDR3 coding DNA: TGTGCCAGTAGTATGACAGGGGCCTCCTACGAGCAGTACTTC. This sequence encodes CASSMTGASYEQYF.

This clone showed up just a few times. The chain recombines TRBV5-4 with TRBJ1-4; D unclear. The CDR3 length is 13 residues. Germline values: CDR1 SGHNT, CDR2 YYREEE (reference sequence). The V gene lost 4 bases and the J gene lost 16 bases, with 20 bases spanning the gap. The CDR3 nucleotides are TGTGCCAGCAGCGCTGGCCAACCTAGCGAGGAGTTTTTT. This sequence encodes CASSAGQPSEEFF.

The rearrangement uses TRBV28 and TRBJ2-2; the match to TRBD1 covers 7 bases. With V trimmed by 2 bases and J by 9 bases, 6 bases remained unmatched. CDR3 length: 14 amino acids. CDR1 and CDR2 from the germline V gene are MDHEN and SYDVKM. CDR3 coding DNA: TGTGCCAGCAGTTTAACAGGGGTTACCCGGGAGCTGTTTTTT. Amino acids: CASSLTGVTRELFF.

CDR3: CASSFGRGTEAFF. CDR3 sequence (DNA): TGTGCCAGCAGTTTTGGTCGGGGAACTGAAGCTTTCTTT. The chain employs TRBV28 and TRBJ1-1; D gene ambiguous. The germline V gene encodes CDR1 MDHEN and CDR2 SYDVKM. The CDR3 sequence is 13 residues long. Trimming stripped 3 bases from V and 5 bases from J, with 10 bases between. The whole variable domain, remainder taken from reference TRBV28 and TRBJ1-1, is DVKVTQSSRYLVKRTGEKVFLECVQDMDHENMFWYRQDPGLGLRLIYFSYDVKMKEKGDIPEGYSVSREKKERFSLILESASTNQTSMYLCASSFGRGTEAFFGQGTRLTVV.

This clone was counted only a few times. This sequence joins TRBV6-1 and TRBJ2-7; 10 positions agree with TRBD1. Germline V lookup: CDR1 MNHNS, CDR2 SASEGT. V lost 11 bases to trimming and J lost 5 bases; unmatched junction nucleotides: 6. CDR3 length: 12 amino acids. CDR3 loop: CAVGTGVNEQYF. CDR3 DNA sequence: TGTGCCGTAGGGACAGGGGTCAACGAGCAGTACTTC.

The chain combines TRBV2 with TRBJ2-6; D gene unclear. V was trimmed by 4 bases and J by 0 bases, leaving 7 bases between them. CDR3 length: 15 residues. CDR1 is SNHLY and CDR2 is FYNNEI in the germline V gene. CDR3 nucleotide sequence: TGTGCCAGCAGTGGGAGTTACTCTGGGGCCAACGTCCTGACTTTC. Translated, it gives CASSGSYSGANVLTF.

The chain couples TRBV29-1 to TRBJ2-5, with a possible D match to TRBD1 (6 bases). V gave up 3 bases and J gave up 4 bases, with 9 bases separating them. CDR3 size: 12 residues. Germline V lookup: CDR1 SQVTM, CDR2 ANQGSEA. CDR3 residues: CSVEGRGETQYF. CDR3 bases: TGCAGCGTTGAGGGCAGGGGAGAGACCCAGTACTTC.

The V call is TRBV28, the J call TRBJ2-2; the D is unclear. The CDR3 is 15 residues long. Trimming pared 5 bases from V and 0 bases from J, leaving 10 bases between. Germline CDR1 reads MDHEN; CDR2 reads SYDVKM. Written as DNA, the CDR3 is TGTGCCAGCAGTCCCCCCCCAGCGAACACCGGGGAGCTGTTTTTT. Its protein product is CASSPPPANTGELFF. Using reference TRBV28 and TRBJ2-2 for the parts outside the CDR3, the full variable domain is DVKVTQSSRYLVKRTGEKVFLECVQDMDHENMFWYRQDPGLGLRLIYFSYDVKMKEKGDIPEGYSVSREKKERFSLILESASTNQTSMYLCASSPPPANTGELFFGEGSRLTVL.

The chain is built from TRBV7-3 and TRBJ2-2, with 7 bases matching TRBD1. There are 18 residues in the CDR3. Trimming cost V 0 bases and J 4 bases; bases outside gene matches: 11. Germline values: CDR1 SGHTA, CDR2 FQGTGA. CDR3 region: CASSLTPPLGGLTGELFF. For the CDR3, the DNA is TGTGCCAGCAGCTTAACCCCCCCACTAGGGGGCCTCACCGGGGAGCTGTTTTTT.

V and J are TRBV6-1 and TRBJ1-5, with 12 bases identical to TRBD1. Trimming removed 3 bases from V and 6 bases from J; junction bases left unmatched: 3. The V gene's germline CDR1 is MNHNS and CDR2 SASEGT. There are 15 residues in the CDR3. The CDR3 loop is CASSEGQGAVQPQHF. In nucleotides, the CDR3 is TGTGCCAGCAGTGAGGGACAGGGGGCTGTTCAGCCCCAGCATTTT.

The chain couples TRBV28 to TRBJ1-2; 8 bases agree with TRBD1. Germline loops: CDR1 MDHEN, CDR2 SYDVKM. The V and J ends lost 5 bases and 0 bases, in that order; junction bases with no gene match: 8. The CDR3 loop spans 16 amino acids. CDR3 bases: TGTGCCAGCAGTCCCCCGCCAGGGGGCTCTAACTATGGCTACACCTTC. Its protein product is CASSPPPGGSNYGYTF.

This rearrangement joins TRBV5-1 to TRBJ2-7; 9 nucleotides line up with TRBD2. The CDR3 consists of 13 residues. The V and J ends lost 6 bases and 0 bases, in that order; junction bases with no gene match: 1. Per the germline V gene, CDR1 is SGHRS and CDR2 is YFSETQ. DNA for the CDR3: TGCGCCAGCAATAGCGGGAGCTCCTACGAGCAGTACTTC. Amino acids: CASNSGSSYEQYF.

The genes are TRBV5-1 and TRBJ2-5; 15 positions match TRBD2. Germline loops: CDR1 SGHRS, CDR2 YFSETQ. J was trimmed by 2 bases and V by 2 bases; bases with no gene match: 7. The CDR3 totals 18 residues. CDR3 sequence: CASSLSTGLAGGQETQYF. The CDR3 DNA is TGCGCCAGCAGCTTATCAACGGGACTAGCGGGGGGTCAAGAGACCCAGTACTTC.

The V gene is TRBV5-1, the J gene TRBJ2-3, with 7 bases lining up with TRBD2. Looked up from germline, CDR1 is SGHRS and CDR2 is YFSETQ. Trimming took 4 bases from V and 2 from J; bases not matched to a gene: 7. CDR3 length: 15 residues. The CDR3 sequence: CASSDASGYTDTQYF. Written as DNA, the CDR3 is TGCGCCAGCAGCGACGCTAGCGGCTACACAGATACGCAGTATTTT.

In this sample, this clone turned up once. This chain connects TRBV19 to TRBJ1-2, with D maybe TRBD1 (6 bases). The germline CDR1 and CDR2 sequences are LNHDA and SQIVND (reference sequence). The V end was cut by 4 bases, the J end by 8 bases, with 8 bases between. This CDR3 is 11 amino acids long. CDR3 in amino acids: CASSNRDGYTF. CDR3 in DNA: TGTGCCAGTAGTAACAGGGACGGCTACACCTTC.

The rearrangement joins TRBV5-4 to TRBJ1-2; D is uncertain. From germline, CDR1 is SGHNT and CDR2 YYREEE (reference sequence). The CDR3 length is 13 residues. The V and J ends lost 4 bases and 6 bases respectively, with 13 bases between them. The CDR3 is CASSLAAPDGYTF. The CDR3 DNA reads as TGTGCCAGCAGCCTCGCCGCTCCGGATGGCTACACCTTC.

The CDR3 reads CASSRTGDADTQYF. The CDR3 bases are TGCGCCAGCTCCCGAACGGGAGATGCAGATACGCAGTATTTT. This rearrangement joins TRBV5-1 to TRBJ2-3; possible D gene TRBD2, 6 bases. There are 14 residues in the CDR3. Deletions cut 7 bases from V and 4 bases from J, with 16 bases between. From germline, CDR1 is SGHRS and CDR2 YFSETQ.

The chain recombines TRBV5-1 with TRBJ2-3, with TRBD2 matching 14 bases. V gave up 3 bases and J gave up 11 bases; unmatched junction bases: 8. CDR1 is SGHRS, CDR2 YFSETQ, per germline. The length of the CDR3 is 15 residues. This chain's CDR3 is CASSSPGTSGRVQYF. The DNA of the CDR3 is TGCGCCAGCAGCTCGCCCGGGACTAGCGGGAGAGTGCAGTATTTT.

The rearrangement links TRBV28 to TRBJ2-3, with TRBD2 matching over 11 bases. The CDR3 is made up of 16 amino acids. V shed 5 bases, J shed 4 bases, and the junction held 8 bases outside the gene matches. Germline CDR1 reads MDHEN; CDR2 reads SYDVKM. Here the CDR3 reads CASSPPLAGGADTQYF. The CDR3 nucleotides read TGTGCCAGCAGTCCCCCCCTAGCGGGAGGAGCAGATACGCAGTATTTT.

This chain connects TRBV5-1 to TRBJ2-5, with TRBD2 matching over 8 bases. The V gene end was trimmed by 2 bases and the J gene end by 4 bases; junction bases not matched to a gene: 4. CDR3 length: 14 amino acids. CDR1 SGHRS and CDR2 YFSETQ come from the germline V gene. The CDR3 here is CASSFRLAGETQYF. The DNA of the CDR3 is TGCGCCAGCAGCTTTAGGCTAGCGGGAGAGACCCAGTACTTC.

This chain joins TRBV4-1 and TRBJ2-1, with D possibly being TRBD2 (6 bases). The ends were cut back, 4 bases at V and 8 bases at J, with 15 bases in the middle. There are 14 residues in the CDR3. Germline assignment: CDR1 MGHRA and CDR2 YSYEKL. The CDR3 sequence is CASSLRTGGDEQFF. The CDR3, as DNA: TGCGCCAGCAGCCTTAGAACCGGGGGAGATGAGCAGTTCTTC.